Detailed here is one TCR beta chain. The antigen it recognizes is unknown. No base qualities exist here, and no much larger clone lies one base off it. These data are taken from a study of blood T cell repertoires in COVID-19 (TCRdb year 2020). Looking at the study overall: Samples covering the acute and convalescent phases of COVID-19 were provided by collaborators in the United States, Italy and Spain. Where available, HLA class I and class II types were obtained from metadata supplied by the sample provider rather than from assay-based typing. The prospective study material was composed of cDNA or gDNA derived from T cells, B-cell-depleted T cells, or PBMCs. The repertoires were made available in a free public database intended to serve as a resource for research on the immune response to SARS-CoV-2. The dataset comprised deeply sampled blood TCRbeta repertoires from subjects exposed to, actively infected with, or recovered from COVID-19. The samples were drawn from two sources: the first 160 participants of the ongoing ImmuneRACE study, and 1,000 to 1,500 subjects contributed by 6 global collaborators. The sample metadata nearly always contained a de-identified subject ID, COVID-19 status, age in years and sex.

V was cut back by 6 bases and J by 5 bases, leaving a gap of 10 bases between them. CDR3 length: 12 amino acids, cysteine to phenylalanine. The only DNA kept is the CDR3, 36 bases in frame from the first base. TCRbeta CDR3 regions were amplified from genomic DNA by means of the immunoSEQ Assay, a bias-controlled multiplex PCR. The paper's processing steps were these. Within the assay, amplification of reference gene primers was used to estimate how many nucleated cells each sample contained. Sequence reads were collapsed and filtered to measure the absolute abundance of every unique TCRbeta CDR3 rearrangement. For each sample, productive Simpson clonality was calculated as the square root of Simpson's diversity index across productive rearrangements. Held by TCRdb, this immuneACCESS table contains in-frame sequences only and omits some clones. Under half of the omission traces to an unresolved V gene where checked; the cause of the rest is unknown. V, J and clone size are taken as reported in that table, and D and trimming were inferred from the DNA itself. The sample table contains some 200,000 clones; only one count was recorded for around 90% of them. 0.5% to 0.65% of the sample belongs to the ten largest clones.

The collaborating institutions used their own protocols to collect whole blood in K2EDTA tubes. For TCRbeta analysis, collaborators shipped samples as frozen whole blood, isolated PBMCs, or DNA extracted from either of those sample types. General findings and caveats noted by the study authors: The amount of clinical and demographic metadata varied by source and participant and was provided uncurated.

Input material: peripheral blood. The sequence is built from TRBV12-3 or TRBV12-4 and TRBJ2-5; no D gene can be assigned with confidence. The receptor comes from a man in his fifties or sixties with acute or convalescent COVID-19. The CDR3 protein is CASSRFGETQYF. The DNA sequence reads TGTGCCAGCAGCCGATTCGGGGAGACCCAGTACTTC.